A selection of T cell receptor beta chains follows, all from one sample in a study of control samples from healthy donors and cancer patients. Produced via immunoSEQ multiplex PCR; TCRdb's table is partial and in-frame only. The repertoire holds over 85,000 clones, roughly 80% seen once, with roughly 39% in the top ten. The sample consisted of PBMCs. These receptors were taken from a man between 70 and 80 years old with lung cancer. The CDR3 runs from the conserved cysteine through the conserved F or W. The D gene is left open where the match is weak. The listing skips clone size in some rows; elsewhere it reads once, few, many or a size class.

D gene	V gene	J gene	clone size	CDR3 protein	CDR3 DNA
-	TRBV21-1	TRBJ1-5	-	CASSKGGDQPQHF	TGTGCCAGCAGCAAAGGGGGGGATCAGCCCCAGCATTTT
-	TRBV18	TRBJ2-5	-	CASSPRRSQETQYF	TGTGCCAGCTCACCCCGGCGGTCCCAAGAGACCCAGTACTTC
TRBD1	TRBV29-1	TRBJ2-6	-	CSANIRDSHSGANVLTF	TGCAGCGCCAATATCCGGGACAGTCACTCTGGGGCCAACGTCCTGACTTTC
-	TRBV4-2	TRBJ1-1	-	CASAYTAQNTEAFF	TGTGCCAGTGCATATACCGCACAGAACACTGAAGCTTTCTTT
-	TRBV12-5	TRBJ1-2	-	CASGRDRPSDGYTF	TGTGCTAGTGGCCGTGACAGGCCAAGCGATGGCTACACCTTC
TRBD1	TRBV19	TRBJ2-3	-	CASSPRTGRADTQYF	TGTGCCAGTAGTCCCAGGACAGGGCGGGCAGATACGCAGTATTTT
-	TRBV6-5	TRBJ1-3	-	CASSGGAAGNTIYF	TGTGCCAGCAGCGGAGGGGCTGCTGGAAACACCATATATTTT
TRBD1	TRBV19	TRBJ1-4	-	CASRWTGTNEKLFF	TGTGCCAGTCGGTGGACAGGGACTAATGAAAAACTGTTTTTT
TRBD1	TRBV4-1	TRBJ2-3	-	CASSQWGDRGYEDTQYF	TGCGCCAGCAGCCAATGGGGGGACAGGGGGTATGAAGATACGCAGTATTTT
TRBD2	TRBV10-3	TRBJ2-2	-	CAISRLAGGNTGELFF	TGTGCCATCAGCAGACTAGCGGGGGGAAACACCGGGGAGCTGTTTTTT
-	TRBV30	TRBJ1-6	few	CAWSVLRGVNNSPLHF	TGTGCCTGGAGTGTACTACGGGGGGTTAATAATTCACCCCTCCACTTT
-	TRBV27	TRBJ1-5	-	CASSSRSNQPQHF	TGTGCCAGCAGTTCACGGAGCAATCAGCCCCAGCATTTT
-	TRBV21-1	TRBJ1-5	-	CASPGDSEYNQPQHF	TGTGCCAGCCCCGGGGATTCTGAGTATAATCAGCCCCAGCATTTT
-	TRBV7-9	TRBJ1-3	-	CASSPPQSGNTIYF	TGTGCCAGCAGCCCTCCGCAGAGCGGAAACACCATATATTTT
-	TRBV9	TRBJ2-7	few	CASSVWEGAYEQYF	TGTGCCAGCAGCGTATGGGAAGGCGCCTACGAGCAGTACTTC
-	TRBV6-5	TRBJ2-3	-	CASSLAGTRDTQYF	TGTGCCAGCAGCCTGGCGGGTACGCGGGATACGCAGTATTTT
-	TRBV18	TRBJ1-1	-	CASSPLGPPDPEAFF	TGTGCCAGCTCACCACTCGGGCCCCCGGATCCTGAAGCTTTCTTT
-	TRBV19	TRBJ2-3	-	CASSIGRVSTDTQYF	TGTGCCAGTAGTATAGGAAGGGTAAGCACAGATACGCAGTATTTT
TRBD1	TRBV10-1	TRBJ1-1	-	CASSQSWETGTGWGEAFF	TGCGCCAGCAGTCAAAGTTGGGAGACAGGGACCGGTTGGGGTGAAGCTTTCTTT
-	TRBV7-2	TRBJ2-2	-	CASSSRAVDTGELFF	TGTGCCAGCAGCTCAAGGGCCGTTGACACCGGGGAGCTGTTTTTT
-	TRBV18	TRBJ1-1	-	CASSLASGTTEAFF	TGTGCCAGCTCACTCGCCTCAGGGACCACTGAAGCTTTCTTT
-	TRBV7-2	TRBJ2-1	-	CASSQSGGRYNEQFF	TGTGCCAGCAGCCAGTCCGGGGGCCGCTACAATGAGCAGTTCTTC
TRBD1	TRBV6-2/TRBV6-3	TRBJ2-2	once	CASSYKRPGQSNTGELFF	TGTGCCAGCAGTTACAAGAGGCCGGGACAGTCGAACACCGGGGAGCTGTTTTTT
TRBD1	TRBV7-2	TRBJ2-7	-	CASSLVLSSGTGSSYEQYF	TGTGCCAGCAGCTTAGTACTTAGTTCCGGGACAGGGAGCTCCTACGAGCAGTACTTC
-	TRBV7-9	TRBJ2-7	-	CASSLKLTYEQYF	TGTGCCAGCAGCTTAAAACTAACCTACGAGCAGTACTTC
TRBD1	TRBV12-3/TRBV12-4	TRBJ1-3	-	CASRPGGGNTIYF	TGTGCCAGCCGCCCAGGGGGTGGAAACACCATATATTTT
-	TRBV19	TRBJ1-6	-	CASNLRDNSPLHF	TGTGCCAGCAACCTAAGAGATAATTCACCCCTCCACTTT
-	TRBV6-5	TRBJ1-1	-	CASSMGQRMNTEAFF	TGTGCCAGCAGTATGGGTCAGAGAATGAACACTGAAGCTTTCTTT
-	TRBV5-8	TRBJ2-7	-	CASSRWELGAYEQYF	TGTGCCAGCAGCCGCTGGGAATTAGGTGCCTACGAGCAGTACTTC
-	TRBV9	TRBJ2-3	once	CASSAGGEADTQYF	TGTGCCAGCAGCGCGGGGGGCGAGGCAGATACGCAGTATTTT
TRBD1	TRBV24-1	TRBJ2-2	-	CATRDRLNTGELFF	TGTGCCACCAGGGACAGGTTGAACACCGGGGAGCTGTTTTTT
-	TRBV24-1	TRBJ1-3	-	CATSAGTDGNTIYF	TGTGCCACCAGTGCTGGGACGGATGGAAACACCATATATTTT
TRBD1	TRBV14	TRBJ2-2	-	CASSQDSWTGATGELFF	TGTGCCAGCAGCCAAGATTCTTGGACAGGAGCCACCGGGGAGCTGTTTTTT
TRBD1	TRBV6-2/TRBV6-3	TRBJ1-1	few	CASSYSPNHLTGTENTEAFF	TGTGCCAGCAGTTACTCCCCGAACCATTTGACCGGGACAGAGAACACTGAAGCTTTCTTT
-	TRBV27	TRBJ1-1	-	CASSKDVGRLAFF	TGTGCCAGCAGTAAGGATGTAGGGAGGTTGGCTTTCTTT
-	TRBV5-1	TRBJ2-5	-	CASSLVTETQYF	TGCGCCAGCAGCTTGGTTACAGAGACCCAGTACTTC
-	TRBV27	TRBJ2-7	-	CASSFGGVPYEQYF	TGTGCCAGCAGTTTTGGGGGCGTCCCCTACGAGCAGTACTTC
-	TRBV6-6	TRBJ2-1	-	CASSYEGGGDEQFF	TGTGCCAGCAGTTACGAGGGGGGAGGGGATGAGCAGTTCTTC
-	TRBV4-1	TRBJ2-7	-	CASSQAQQARGEQYF	TGCGCCAGCAGCCAAGCCCAACAGGCGAGGGGCGAGCAGTACTTC
-	TRBV7-3	TRBJ1-1	-	CASSLTPGRVPEAFF	TGTGCCAGCAGCTTAACACCGGGCAGGGTTCCTGAAGCTTTCTTT
-	TRBV6-2/TRBV6-3	TRBJ2-7	-	CASSIEGPSYEQYF	TGTGCCAGCAGTATCGAGGGTCCTTCCTACGAGCAGTACTTC
-	TRBV5-6	TRBJ1-2	-	CASSLVARNYGYTF	TGTGCCAGCAGCTTGGTAGCAAGAAACTATGGCTACACCTTC
TRBD1	TRBV11-3	TRBJ2-1	-	CASSRTGVGNEQFF	TGTGCCAGCAGCCGAACAGGGGTCGGGAATGAGCAGTTCTTC
TRBD2	TRBV9	TRBJ2-3	-	CASSVLLAGGSTDTQYF	TGTGCCAGCAGCGTACTCTTAGCGGGGGGGAGCACAGATACGCAGTATTTT
-	TRBV30	TRBJ1-2	-	CAWKQSDPLYGYTF	TGTGCCTGGAAACAGTCCGACCCGCTCTATGGCTACACCTTC
-	TRBV6-2/TRBV6-3	TRBJ1-1	-	CVSSWGSLNTEAFF	TGTGTCAGCAGTTGGGGCAGCTTGAACACTGAAGCTTTCTTT
TRBD1	TRBV9	TRBJ2-7	-	CASSAGTGNYEQYF	TGTGCCAGCAGCGCCGGGACAGGGAACTACGAGCAGTACTTC
TRBD1	TRBV19	TRBJ2-7	-	CASSIGGTGIYEQYF	TGTGCCAGTAGTATTGGGGGGACAGGGATCTACGAGCAGTACTTC
-	TRBV4-1	TRBJ2-5	-	CASSLQRNYQETQYF	TGCGCCAGCAGCCTACAGCGGAACTACCAAGAGACCCAGTACTTC
-	TRBV7-2	TRBJ1-2	once	CASSLSGRGGGYGYTF	TGTGCCAGCAGCTTATCGGGTCGGGGGGGAGGTTATGGCTACACCTTC
-	TRBV12-3/TRBV12-4	TRBJ2-3	-	CASSFRIDTQYF	TGTGCCAGCAGTTTCAGAATAGATACGCAGTATTTT
-	TRBV2	TRBJ1-1	-	CASSGDGGNTEAFF	TGTGCCAGCAGTGGGGATGGGGGCAACACTGAAGCTTTCTTT
TRBD1	TRBV7-9	TRBJ1-4	-	CASRDRANEKLFF	TGTGCCAGCAGGGACAGGGCAAATGAAAAACTGTTTTTT
-	TRBV25-1	TRBJ1-2	-	CASSEIGSSYGYTF	TGTGCCAGCAGCGAAATCGGGTCGTCCTATGGCTACACCTTC
-	TRBV30	TRBJ2-4	-	CAWSGPRDETIQYF	TGTGCCTGGAGCGGGCCTCGGGACGAGACCATTCAGTACTTC
-	TRBV18	TRBJ2-2	few	CASSPPRTDMNTGELFF	TGTGCCAGCTCACCACCGCGGACAGACATGAACACCGGGGAGCTGTTTTTT